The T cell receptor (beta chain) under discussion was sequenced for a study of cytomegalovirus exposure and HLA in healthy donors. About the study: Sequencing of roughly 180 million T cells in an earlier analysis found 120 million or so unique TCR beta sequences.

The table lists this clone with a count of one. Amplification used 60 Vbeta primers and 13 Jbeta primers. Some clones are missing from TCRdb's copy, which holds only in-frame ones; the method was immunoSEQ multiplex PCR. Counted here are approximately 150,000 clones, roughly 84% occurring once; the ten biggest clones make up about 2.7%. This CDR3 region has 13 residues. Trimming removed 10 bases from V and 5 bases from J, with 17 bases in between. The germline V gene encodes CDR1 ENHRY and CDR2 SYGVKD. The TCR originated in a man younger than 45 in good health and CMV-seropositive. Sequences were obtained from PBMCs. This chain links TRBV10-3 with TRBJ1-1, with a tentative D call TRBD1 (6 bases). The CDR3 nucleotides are TGTGCCACTCGCACTCGACAGGAGACTGAAGCTTTCTTT. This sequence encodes CATRTRQETEAFF.